A single sample is the source of the 14 T cell receptor beta chains below, sequenced in a study of CD8+CD57+ T cells in acquired aplastic anemia. Genomic DNA, serving as template, underwent TCR beta VDJ and CDR3 profiling. Via MiXCR, TCRdb re-called the reads, giving one row per CDR3 protein. The sample yields about 180,000 distinct CDR3 sequences, approximately 48% seen once. CD8+CD57+ cell expansion had been shown by flow cytometry in patients chosen for sequencing. The specimen was sorted CD4+, CD8+, or CD8+CD57+ T cells (not recorded which) from PBMCs. The receptor set was obtained from a human donor with aplastic anemia.

This chain connects TRBV12-3 or TRBV12-4 to TRBJ1-6; D may be TRBD1 (5 bases). This CDR3 has 14 residues. V was trimmed by 6 bases and J by 6 bases, leaving 12 bases between them. The CDR3 protein is CASSQGLPNSPLHF. For the CDR3, the DNA is TGTGCCAGCAGCCAGGGACTTCCTAATTCACCCCTCCACTTT.

A word on this clonotype: A read error may produce the germline difference seen at one junction end. The chain links TRBV4-2 to TRBJ2-3; 13 bases are a match to TRBD2. Germline CDR1 reads LGHNA; CDR2 reads YNFKEQ. This CDR3 comprises 12 residues. The CDR3 reads CASSARLAGGSF. The DNA of the CDR3 is TGTGCCAGCAGCGCGAGACTAGCGGGGGGTTCTTTT.

This clonotype was detected only a few times. The rearrangement links TRBV25-1 to TRBJ2-3, with D maybe TRBD1 (7 bases). Trimming pared 4 bases from V and 1 base from J, leaving 12 bases between. The CDR3 has 15 amino acids. The germline gives CDR1 MGHDK, CDR2 SYGVNS. The DNA of the CDR3 is TGTGCCAGCAGTGCCACAGGGGAGGGCACAGATACGCAGTATTTT. Amino acids: CASSATGEGTDTQYF.

This clonotype was observed at least ten times. The J gene is TRBJ2-7, the V gene TRBV14; D gene unclear. Trimming stripped 5 bases from V and 6 bases from J, with 17 bases between. The CDR3 runs 14 residues. Germline V lookup: CDR1 SGHDN, CDR2 FVKESK. CDR3 residues: CASSFNGVLVEQYF. CDR3 sequence (DNA): TGTGCCAGCAGCTTTAATGGGGTCCTGGTCGAGCAGTACTTC.

This clonotype was detected ten times or more. The chain links TRBV12-3 or TRBV12-4 to TRBJ2-3; 7 bases match TRBD2. CDR3 length equals 15 residues. Losses at the gene ends were 4 bases for V and 4 bases for J; bases not matched to a gene: 8. DNA of the CDR3: TGTGCCAGCAGTTCCTACGGGGGAGGGGCAGATACGCAGTATTTT. This codes for CASSSYGGGADTQYF.

There are many counts of this clonotype. The CDR3 DNA reads TGTGCCAGTAGTATTTATGGGGGCGGCTACACCTTC. Its protein product is CASSIYGGGYTF. The rearrangement uses TRBV19 and TRBJ1-2; tentatively, D is TRBD1 (6 bases). Germline V gives CDR1 LNHDA, CDR2 SQIVND (reference sequence). The CDR3 sequence is 12 residues long. Trimming stripped 3 bases from V and 8 bases from J, with 10 bases between.

This clonotype showed up many times. The chain joins TRBV11-1 to TRBJ1-3; D gene uncertain. The CDR3 has 15 amino acids. V was shortened by 1 base and J by 8 bases, with 15 bases between the two germline ends. Per the germline V gene, CDR1 is SGHAT and CDR2 is FQDESV (reference sequence). The CDR3: CASSLVSTVGDTIYF. The CDR3 DNA is TGTGCCAGCAGCTTAGTAAGCACAGTCGGGGACACCATATATTTT.

V is TRBV5-4 and J is TRBJ2-5; D gene ambiguous. The CDR3 contains 14 residues. Germline V gene lookup returns CDR1 SGHNT and CDR2 YYREEE (reference sequence). The V gene lost 5 bases and the J gene lost 7 bases, with 18 bases spanning the gap. CDR3 sequence reads: CASSETEARRTQYF. The CDR3 DNA sequence: TGTGCCAGCAGTGAAACTGAGGCAAGGAGGACCCAGTACTTC.

The chain employs TRBV20-1 and TRBJ2-7; D is uncertain. CDR3 size: 12 residues. In germline, CDR1 is DFQATT, CDR2 SNEGSKA (reference sequence). V was cut by 3 bases and J by 6 bases, with 12 bases left in between. CDR3 DNA sequence: TGCAGTGCTAGCCTGGTGGAGTCCGAGCAGTACTTC. It yields the protein CSASLVESEQYF.

The gene calls are TRBV4-1 and TRBJ2-2, with 12 bases matching TRBD2. Germline trimming cut 8 bases from V and 2 bases from J; bases unmatched to any gene: 9. Per the germline V gene, CDR1 is MGHRA and CDR2 is YSYEKL. The CDR3 is 17 amino acids. The CDR3 DNA reads as TGCGCCAGCGGCATACTAGCGGGGGGCATCAACACCGGGGAGCTGTTTTTT. Translating gives CASGILAGGINTGELFF.

Concerning this clonotype itself: Mismatch with germline at one junction end may stem from a read error. V gene TRBV9 combines with J gene TRBJ2-3; D possibly corresponds to TRBD2 (7 bases). The CDR3 loop spans 16 amino acids. Looked up from germline, CDR1 is SGDLS and CDR2 is YYNGEE. In nucleotides, the CDR3 is TGTGCCGGCAGCGTGTATCGGGGGGCCTACACAGATACGCAGTATTTT. This sequence encodes CAGSVYRGAYTDTQYF. The full variable domain, rest sourced from reference TRBV9 and TRBJ2-3, is DSGVTQTPKHLITATGQRVTLRCSPRSGDLSVYWYQQSLDQGLQFLIQYYNGEERAKGNILERFSAQQFPDLHSELNLSSLELGDSALYFCAGSVYRGAYTDTQYFGPGTRLTVL.

This clonotype appeared many times. The chain links TRBV5-1 to TRBJ2-6, with 8 positions matching TRBD2. J lost 1 base, V lost 4 bases, and 1 base had no gene match. Per the germline V gene, CDR1 is SGHRS and CDR2 is YFSETQ. CDR3 length: 15 amino acids. The CDR3 region is CASSRGGSGANVLTF. Here the CDR3 DNA reads TGCGCCAGCAGCCGGGGGGGGTCTGGGGCCAACGTCCTGACTTTC.

Of note for this clonotype: A much larger clonotype is one base distant, so this may be a read error. This is likely a read error, given that the CDR3 carries no conserved phenylalanine or tryptophan at its end. V gene TRBV6-1 combines with J gene TRBJ1-1, with D unresolved. Per the germline V gene, CDR1 is MNHNS and CDR2 is SASEGT. The CDR3 length is 11 residues. Trimming pared 7 bases from V and 1 base from J, leaving 4 bases between. In DNA form, the CDR3 reads TGTGCCAGCACCAAGAACACTGAAGCTTTCTAT. Protein sequence: CASTKNTEAFY.

In its sample, this clonotype was seen a few times. J is TRBJ1-2 and V is TRBV27; no reliable D call. V lost 3 bases, J lost 5 bases, and 10 bases lay in between. The germline V gene has CDR1 MNHEY and CDR2 SMNVEV (reference sequence). This CDR3 is built from 13 residues. CDR3 sequence reads: CASSLAGAYGYTF. CDR3 bases: TGTGCCAGCAGTTTGGCGGGAGCTTATGGCTACACCTTC.